One T cell receptor (beta chain) is described in this entry. This record comes from a study of blood T cell repertoires in COVID-19. Study-wide context: Sites across the United States, Italy and Spain contributed samples from acute and convalescent COVID-19. T cells, B-cell-depleted T cells, or PBMCs supplied cDNA or gDNA.

Clones were read by immunoSEQ multiplex PCR, and TCRdb kept only the in-frame ones, dropping some. The sample yields around 30,000 clones, 60% to 85% seen once. The sample was peripheral blood. The sequence derives from a woman aged 70 to 79 with active or convalescent COVID-19.

In nucleotides, the CDR3 is TGTGCCAGCAGGGAGGGACAGCACTATGGCTACACCTTC. Translated, it gives CASREGQHYGYTF. The chain has TRBV28 and TRBJ1-2; TRBD1 agrees at 7 bases. The CDR3 sequence is 13 residues long. After removal of 6 bases from V and 3 bases from J, the junction contained 4 bases not matched to a gene. The germline V gene encodes CDR1 MDHEN and CDR2 SYDVKM.